The 23 T cell receptor beta chains listed next were all sequenced from one sample in a study of early T cells in non-severe SARS-CoV-2 infection. MiXCR was run by TCRdb on the 5' RACE reads, yielding one entry per CDR3 protein. This repertoire shows around 94,000 distinct CDR3 sequences, under 15% found once; its top ten account for roughly 6.2%. Sequences were obtained from whole blood. The receptors were gathered from an adult who was a healthcare worker with PCR-confirmed SARS-CoV-2 infection or an uninfected control (not recorded which).

Of note for this clonotype: A clone one base away is much larger, so this may be a read error. The rearrangement links TRBV25-1 to TRBJ1-1, with D perhaps TRBD1 (5 bases). Germline CDR1 reads MGHDK; CDR2 reads SYGVNS. The CDR3 has 16 amino acids. The CDR3 DNA follows: TGTGTCAGCAGTGGACACGCAGTCGGATGGGGCACTGAAGCTTTCTTT. Translation: CVSSGHAVGWGTEAFF.

The sample holds many counts of this clonotype. This chain uses TRBV6-5 with TRBJ2-1, with D unclear. V gave up 7 bases and J gave up 6 bases, with 16 bases separating them. Germline V gene data show CDR1 as MNHEY and CDR2 as SVGAGI. This CDR3 contains 14 residues. CDR3 in amino acids: CASTSPGSRNEQFF. CDR3 bases: TGTGCCAGCACTTCCCCCGGTTCCCGCAATGAGCAGTTCTTC.

The V call is TRBV24-1, the J call TRBJ2-7; no clear D. The germline V gene encodes CDR1 KGHDR and CDR2 SFDVKD. This CDR3 has 13 residues. Trimming took off 2 bases at V and 8 bases at J, with 12 bases between the two ends. CDR3 residues: CATSDSGGPQQYF. The CDR3 DNA reads TGTGCCACCAGTGATTCGGGCGGACCCCAGCAGTACTTC.

The V call is TRBV13, the J call TRBJ2-2, with TRBD2 matching over 7 bases. V was clipped by 2 bases and J by 6 bases; unmatched bases: 18. From germline, CDR1 is PRHDT and CDR2 FYEKMQ (reference sequence). This CDR3 is built from 19 residues. The CDR3 is CASSLLNRLAQSVAGELFF. Written as DNA, the CDR3 is TGTGCCAGCAGCTTACTCAACAGACTAGCTCAGAGTGTCGCCGGGGAGCTGTTTTTT. Full variable domain (remainder filled in from reference TRBV13 and TRBJ2-2): AAGVIQSPRHLIKEKRETATLKCYPIPRHDTVYWYQQGPGQDPQFLISFYEKMQSDKGSIPDRFSAQQFSDYHSELNMSSLELGDSALYFCASSLLNRLAQSVAGELFFGEGSRLTVL.

This clonotype was counted between two and nine times. The genes are TRBV23-1 and TRBJ2-7; D may be TRBD1 (5 bases). TRBV23-1 is filed as an ORF, its function uncertain. This CDR3 is built from 16 residues. With 6 bases removed from V and 5 bases from J, the gap between germline ends came to 23 bases. The CDR3 is CASSHKPDSRGDEQYF. For the CDR3, the DNA is TGCGCCAGCAGCCATAAACCAGACAGCCGTGGAGACGAGCAGTACTTC.

This clonotype was seen many times. The conserved closing phenylalanine or tryptophan is absent in this CDR3, likely reflecting a read error. It is unclear where the CDR3 begins or ends on the DNA, so no DNA is shown, and the CDR3 is as TCRdb lists it. This chain joins TRBV24-1 and TRBJ1-2. Germline CDR1 and CDR2: KGHDR and SFDVKD. The CDR3 spans 12 residues, counting both ends. This CDR3 is CATSEKDSTEPK.

This clonotype was found many times. The chain links TRBV28 to TRBJ2-1; D uncertain. Deletions cut 4 bases from V and 0 bases from J, with 16 bases between. CDR1 MDHEN and CDR2 SYDVKM come from the germline V gene. This CDR3 is built from 17 residues. The chain's CDR3 is CASSSEGAQSSYNEQFF. The CDR3 nucleotides read TGTGCCAGCAGTTCTGAAGGAGCGCAGAGCTCCTACAATGAGCAGTTCTTC.

This clonotype was counted a few times. The CDR3 sequence: CASSLGSRIANSPLHF. The CDR3 DNA sequence: TGTGCCAGCAGTTTAGGGTCCAGGATCGCGAATTCACCCCTCCACTTT. J is TRBJ1-6 and V is TRBV12-3 or TRBV12-4; D gene ambiguous. The CDR3 covers 16 residues. Trimming shortened V by 1 base and J by 7 bases, and 14 bases separated the two germline ends.

This clonotype occurred many times. This chain joins TRBV28 and TRBJ1-2; D not certain. The CDR3 loop spans 17 amino acids. Germline loops: CDR1 MDHEN, CDR2 SYDVKM. V shed 6 bases and J shed 4 bases, with 24 bases lying between them. The CDR3 region has the DNA TGTGCCAGCAGCAGTTTTTGGGAGGCCCCCCGCTCCTATGGCTACACCTTC. This translates into CASSSFWEAPRSYGYTF.

This clonotype was seen once. This chain joins TRBV5-1 and TRBJ2-7, with TRBD1 matching 12 bases. In germline, CDR1 is SGHRS, CDR2 YFSETQ. This CDR3 region has 15 residues. V lost 1 base and J lost 7; bases outside the gene matches: 6. CDR3 in DNA: TGCGCCAGCAGCTTGATGGGACAGGGGGCAGGGGAGCAGTACTTC. It yields the protein CASSLMGQGAGEQYF.

This clonotype was counted ten times or more. The chain links TRBV4-3 to TRBJ2-2; 8 bases agree with TRBD2. The CDR3 extends over 17 amino acids. V dropped 2 bases and J dropped 4; count of bases not matched to a gene: 9. Germline V gene sequence: CDR1 LGHNA, CDR2 YSLEER. The CDR3 sequence is CASSQQKREWVTGELFF. CDR3 nucleotides: TGCGCCAGCAGCCAACAAAAGCGGGAGTGGGTCACCGGGGAGCTGTTTTTT.

The rearrangement links TRBV20-1 to TRBJ1-1; TRBD1 matches at 9 bases. Trimming cost V 0 bases and J 5 bases; bases outside gene matches: 4. The CDR3 is 14 amino acids. Germline CDR1 DFQATT, CDR2 SNEGSKA (reference sequence). CDR3 sequence (DNA): TGCAGTGCTAGAGATTGGGACAGGGAGACTGAAGCTTTCTTT. This encodes CSARDWDRETEAFF.

This clonotype was found many times. The rearrangement joins TRBV20-1 to TRBJ1-1; D ambiguous. Germline lookup yields CDR1 DFQATT and CDR2 SNEGSKA (reference sequence). The length of the CDR3 is 14 residues. The V and J ends lost 3 bases and 0 bases respectively, with 11 bases between them. The CDR3 protein is CSARWQPMNTEAFF. CDR3 sequence (DNA): TGCAGTGCTAGGTGGCAGCCCATGAACACTGAAGCTTTCTTT.

The table lists this clonotype with many counts. The chain is built from TRBV20-1 and TRBJ2-3; possible D gene TRBD2, 5 bases. Germline-derived CDR1 and CDR2 are DFQATT and SNEGSKA (reference sequence). V was clipped by 0 bases and J by 1 base, with 14 bases between them. The CDR3 extends over 16 amino acids. The CDR3 sequence is CSARDLRQAGTDTQYF. The CDR3 DNA follows: TGCAGTGCTAGAGATCTTAGGCAAGCGGGCACAGATACGCAGTATTTT.

This clonotype was observed many times. The J gene is TRBJ1-4, the V gene TRBV30, with D unresolved. CDR1 GTSNPN and CDR2 SVGIG come from the germline V gene (reference sequence). V gave up 1 base and J gave up 7 bases, with 10 bases separating them. This CDR3 comprises 13 residues. For the CDR3, the DNA is TGTGCCTGGAGTGGCTCGGTGGGTGAAAAACTGTTTTTT. It translates to CAWSGSVGEKLFF. Complete variable domain (other parts from reference TRBV30 and TRBJ1-4): SQTIHQWPATLVQPVGSPLSLECTVEGTSNPNLYWYRQAAGRGLQLLFYSVGIGQISSEVPQNLSASRPQDRQFILSSKKLLLSDSGFYLCAWSGSVGEKLFFGSGTQLSVL.

The V gene is TRBV12-3 or TRBV12-4, the J gene TRBJ2-3; D is unclear. The CDR3 sequence is 15 residues long. Trimming took 2 bases from V and 0 from J, leaving 9 bases between them. CDR3 bases: TGTGCCAGCAGTTTATTGGGGTCTAGCACAGATACGCAGTATTTT. Amino acids: CASSLLGSSTDTQYF.

This clonotype was found a few times. This chain connects TRBV7-8 to TRBJ1-1; D is unresolved. CDR3 size: 15 residues. Deletions cut 2 bases from V and 8 bases from J, with 18 bases between. In germline, CDR1 is SGHVS, CDR2 FQNEAQ. This chain's CDR3 is CASSLLGHDEVEAFF. The CDR3, as DNA: TGTGCCAGCAGCTTATTAGGGCACGACGAAGTGGAAGCTTTCTTT.

This clonotype was seen ten or more times. The chain carries TRBV3-2 and TRBJ2-7. TRBV3-2 is a pseudogene segment. The CDR3 contains 14 residues. The CDR3: CASSRMLRGYEQYF. CDR3 nucleotides: TGTGCCAGCAGCCGGATGCTTAGAGGCTACGAGCAGTACTTC.

The gene calls are TRBV18 and TRBJ2-2; D remains unclear. The V and J ends lost 7 bases and 6 bases respectively, with 15 bases between them. This CDR3 spans 14 amino acids. The germline V gene has CDR1 KGHSH and CDR2 LQKENI. This CDR3 is CASCPADTSGELFF. Here the CDR3 DNA reads TGTGCCAGCTGCCCAGCCGACACGTCCGGGGAGCTGTTTTTT. Combining the CDR3 with reference TRBV18 and TRBJ2-2 gives the whole variable domain NAGVMQNPRHLVRRRGQEARLRCSPMKGHSHVYWYRQLPEEGLKFMVYLQKENIIDESGMPKERFSAEFPKEGPSILRIQQVVRGDSAAYFCASCPADTSGELFFGEGSRLTVL.

This clonotype has just a few counts. This sequence joins TRBV7-9 and TRBJ1-5, with D hard to call. This CDR3 is 14 amino acids long. CDR1 SEHNR and CDR2 FQNEAQ come from the germline V gene (reference sequence). V was pared by 1 base and J by 6 bases, with 10 bases between. CDR3 in amino acids: CASSLGTVGQPQHF. DNA for the CDR3: TGTGCCAGCAGCTTAGGTACTGTTGGTCAGCCCCAGCATTTT.

This clonotype has at least ten counts. The genes are TRBV28 and TRBJ2-7; possible D gene TRBD1, 6 bases. CDR1 and CDR2 (germline): MDHEN, SYDVKM. The CDR3 consists of 12 residues. V dropped 10 bases and J dropped 0 bases, with 10 bases sitting between them. The CDR3 region is CAITGSSYEQYF. The CDR3 nucleotides read TGTGCCATCACAGGGAGCTCCTACGAGCAGTACTTC. The full variable domain, its missing parts supplied by reference TRBV28 and TRBJ2-7, is DVKVTQSSRYLVKRTGEKVFLECVQDMDHENMFWYRQDPGLGLRLIYFSYDVKMKEKGDIPEGYSVSREKKERFSLILESASTNQTSMYLCAITGSSYEQYFGPGTRLTVT.

This clonotype came up many times. This sequence joins TRBV20-1 and TRBJ2-1; maybe TRBD1 (7 bases). The CDR3 extends over 16 amino acids. Trimming removed 3 bases at V and 0 bases at J, with 15 bases between. Germline CDR1 is DFQATT and CDR2 is SNEGSKA (reference sequence). DNA for the CDR3: TGCAGTGCTAGGACCAGGGGGGCCAGCTCCTACAATGAGCAGTTCTTC. It is translated as CSARTRGASSYNEQFF.

This clonotype was seen at least ten times. The chain couples TRBV6-1 to TRBJ1-6; possibly TRBD1 for D (5 bases). Trimming shortened V by 7 bases and J by 7 bases, and 11 bases separated the two germline ends. Germline CDR1 MNHNS, CDR2 SASEGT. CDR3 size: 13 residues. CDR3 loop: CASTGWDNSPLHF. The CDR3 DNA sequence: TGTGCCAGCACGGGATGGGACAATTCACCCCTCCACTTT.